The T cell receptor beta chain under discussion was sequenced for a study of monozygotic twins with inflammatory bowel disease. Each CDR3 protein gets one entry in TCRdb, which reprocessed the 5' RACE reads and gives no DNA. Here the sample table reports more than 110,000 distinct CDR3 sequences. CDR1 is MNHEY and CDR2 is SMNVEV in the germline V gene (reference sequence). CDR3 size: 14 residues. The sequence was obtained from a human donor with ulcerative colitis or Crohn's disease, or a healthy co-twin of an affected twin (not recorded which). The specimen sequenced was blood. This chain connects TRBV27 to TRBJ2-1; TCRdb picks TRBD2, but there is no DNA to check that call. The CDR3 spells CASSLGLAGNEQFF.